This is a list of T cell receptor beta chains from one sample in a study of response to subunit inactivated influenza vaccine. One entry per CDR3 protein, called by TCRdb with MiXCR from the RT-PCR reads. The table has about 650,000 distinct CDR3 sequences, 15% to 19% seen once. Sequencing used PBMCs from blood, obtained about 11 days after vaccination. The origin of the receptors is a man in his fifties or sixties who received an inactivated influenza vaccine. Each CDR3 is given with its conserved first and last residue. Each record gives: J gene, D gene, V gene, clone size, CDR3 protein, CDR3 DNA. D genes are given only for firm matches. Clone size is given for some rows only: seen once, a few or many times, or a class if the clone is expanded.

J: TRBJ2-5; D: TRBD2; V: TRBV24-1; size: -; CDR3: CATSETGLAGVETQYF; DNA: TGTGCCACCAGTGAAACGGGACTAGCGGGAGTGGAGACCCAGTACTTC
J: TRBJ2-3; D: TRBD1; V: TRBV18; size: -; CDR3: CASSAQQGTPTDTHYF; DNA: TGTGCCAGCTCAGCGCAACAGGGGACCCCCACAGATACGCATTATTTT
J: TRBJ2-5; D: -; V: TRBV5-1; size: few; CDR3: CASSFGSKETQYF; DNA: TGCGCCAGCAGCTTCGGCAGTAAAGAGACCCAGTACTTC
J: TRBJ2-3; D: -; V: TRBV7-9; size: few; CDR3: CASSLDWTDTQYF; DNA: TGTGCCAGCAGCTTAGACTGGACAGATACGCAGTATTTT
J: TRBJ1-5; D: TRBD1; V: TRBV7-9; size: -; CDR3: CASSGRTGINQPQHF; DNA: TGTGCCAGCAGCGGAAGGACAGGGATTAATCAGCCCCAGCATTTT
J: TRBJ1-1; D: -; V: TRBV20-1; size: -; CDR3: CSAKVAFAEAFF; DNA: TGCAGTGCTAAGGTTGCGTTCGCGGAAGCTTTCTTT
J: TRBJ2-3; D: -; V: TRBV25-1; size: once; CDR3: CASSTLPWGAGDTQYF; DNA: TGTGCCAGCAGTACACTACCTTGGGGGGCGGGAGATACGCAGTATTTT
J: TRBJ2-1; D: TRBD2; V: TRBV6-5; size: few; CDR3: CASSYSGLAGDNEQFF; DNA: TGTGCCAGCAGTTACTCGGGACTAGCGGGGGACAATGAGCAGTTCTTC
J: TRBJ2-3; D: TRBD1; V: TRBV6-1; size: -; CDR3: CASRQTGSTDTQYF; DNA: TGTGCCAGCAGACAGACAGGGAGCACAGATACGCAGTATTTT
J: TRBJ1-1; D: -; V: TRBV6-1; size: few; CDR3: CASSRGERTEAFF; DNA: TGTGCCAGCAGTAGGGGGGAAAGAACTGAAGCTTTCTTT
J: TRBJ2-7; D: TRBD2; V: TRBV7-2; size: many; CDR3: CASSLVASGYQPYEQYF; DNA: TGTGCCAGCAGCTTAGTTGCTAGCGGGTATCAGCCCTACGAGCAGTACTTC
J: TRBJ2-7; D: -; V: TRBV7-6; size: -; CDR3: CASSISDIYEQYF; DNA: TGTGCCAGCAGCATCTCGGACATCTACGAGCAGTACTTC
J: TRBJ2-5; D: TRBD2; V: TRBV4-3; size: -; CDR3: CASSPSGRAETLYF; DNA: TGCGCCAGCAGCCCTAGCGGGAGGGCGGAGACCCTGTACTTC
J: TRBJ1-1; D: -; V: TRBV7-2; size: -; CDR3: CASSPGGWGTEAFF; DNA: TGTGCCAGCAGCCCGGGGGGTTGGGGGACTGAAGCTTTCTTT
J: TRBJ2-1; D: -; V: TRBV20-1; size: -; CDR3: CSVGSGWNNEQFF; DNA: TGCAGTGTAGGGAGCGGTTGGAACAATGAGCAGTTCTTC
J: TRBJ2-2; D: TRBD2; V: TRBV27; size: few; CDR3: CASSLSGGRADWTGELFF; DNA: TGTGCCAGCAGTTTATCGGGCGGGAGGGCCGATTGGACCGGGGAGCTGTTTTTT
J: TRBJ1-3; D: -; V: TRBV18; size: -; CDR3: CASSPIIAVSSGNTIYF; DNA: TGTGCCAGCTCACCCATAATTGCAGTGAGCTCTGGAAACACCATATATTTT
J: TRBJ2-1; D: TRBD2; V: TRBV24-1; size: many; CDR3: CATSVAGGLEQFF; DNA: TGTGCCACCAGTGTGGCGGGGGGTTTGGAGCAGTTCTTC
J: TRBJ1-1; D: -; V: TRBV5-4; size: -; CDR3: CASSPTQGADTEAFF; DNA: TGTGCCAGCAGCCCTACACAGGGTGCGGACACTGAAGCTTTCTTT
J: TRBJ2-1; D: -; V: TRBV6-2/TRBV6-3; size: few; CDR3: CASSYVSGYSYNEQFF; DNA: TGTGCCAGCAGTTACGTGAGCGGATACTCCTACAATGAGCAGTTCTTC
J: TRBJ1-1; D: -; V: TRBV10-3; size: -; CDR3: CAILGDTEAFF; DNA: TGTGCCATCTTAGGCGACACTGAAGCTTTCTTT
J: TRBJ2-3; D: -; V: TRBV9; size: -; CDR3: CASSPGGEYTDTQYF; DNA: TGTGCCAGCAGCCCAGGGGGGGAGTACACAGATACGCAGTATTTT
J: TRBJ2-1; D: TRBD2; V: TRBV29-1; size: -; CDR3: CSSGRGVYNEQFF; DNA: TGCAGTTCGGGGCGGGGGGTATACAATGAGCAGTTCTTC
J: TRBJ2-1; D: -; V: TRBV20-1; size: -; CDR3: CSALPSSTGGQFF; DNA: TGCAGTGCTCTCCCATCTTCTACCGGAGGGCAGTTCTTC
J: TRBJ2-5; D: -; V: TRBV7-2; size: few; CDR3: CASSLVVTISETQYF; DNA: TGTGCCAGCAGCTTAGTAGTGACTATTTCAGAGACCCAGTACTTC
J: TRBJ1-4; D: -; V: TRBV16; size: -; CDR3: CASSQSYVRKNEKLFF; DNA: TGTGCCAGCAGCCAATCCTACGTTCGAAAAAATGAAAAACTGTTTTTT
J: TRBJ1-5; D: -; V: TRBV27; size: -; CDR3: CASSSRGLMPQHF; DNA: TGTGCCAGCAGTTCCAGGGGCTTGATGCCCCAGCATTTT
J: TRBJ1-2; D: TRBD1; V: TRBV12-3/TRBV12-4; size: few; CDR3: CASSLAVGRGAFYGYTF; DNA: TGTGCCAGCAGTTTAGCGGTTGGCAGGGGGGCCTTCTATGGCTACACCTTC
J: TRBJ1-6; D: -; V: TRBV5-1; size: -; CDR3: CASRLLTDGNSPLHF; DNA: TGCGCCAGCAGACTCCTGACCGACGGGAATTCACCCCTCCACTTT
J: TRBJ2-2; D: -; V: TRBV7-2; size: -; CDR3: CASSNPANTGELFF; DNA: TGTGCCAGCAGCAATCCAGCGAACACCGGGGAGCTGTTTTTT
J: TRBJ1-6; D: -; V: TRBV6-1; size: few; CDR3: CASIWDGNSPLHF; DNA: TGTGCCAGCATCTGGGACGGTAATTCACCCCTCCACTTT
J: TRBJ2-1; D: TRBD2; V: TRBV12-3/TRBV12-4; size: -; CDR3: CASSRTSGSFRNEQFF; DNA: TGTGCCAGCAGTCGGACTAGCGGGAGTTTTAGGAATGAGCAGTTCTTC
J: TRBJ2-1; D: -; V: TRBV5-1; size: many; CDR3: CASSLEAYNEQFF; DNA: TGCGCCAGCAGCTTGGAAGCCTACAATGAGCAGTTCTTC
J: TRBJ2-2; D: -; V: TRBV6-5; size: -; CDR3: CASSLELTGELFF; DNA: TGTGCCAGCAGTTTAGAGCTCACCGGGGAGCTGTTTTTT
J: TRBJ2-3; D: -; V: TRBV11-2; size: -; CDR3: CASSWSPGLADTQYF; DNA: TGTGCCAGCAGCTGGTCCCCGGGGCTCGCAGATACGCAGTATTTT
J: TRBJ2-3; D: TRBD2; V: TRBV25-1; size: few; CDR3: CASGPSGSGTDTQYF; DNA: TGTGCCAGCGGCCCTAGCGGGAGCGGAACAGATACGCAGTATTTT
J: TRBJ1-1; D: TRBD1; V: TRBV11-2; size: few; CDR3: CASSALPGQGGFF; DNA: TGTGCCAGCAGCGCTTTGCCGGGACAGGGTGGTTTCTTT
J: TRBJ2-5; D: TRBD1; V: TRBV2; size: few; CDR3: CASSVWTGLETQYF; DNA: TGTGCCAGCAGTGTCTGGACAGGGCTAGAGACCCAGTACTTC
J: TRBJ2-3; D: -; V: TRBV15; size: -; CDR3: CATSRRIGTPSTDTQYF; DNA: TGTGCCACCAGCCGCAGAATCGGCACCCCTAGCACAGATACGCAGTATTTT
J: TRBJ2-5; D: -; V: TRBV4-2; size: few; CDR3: CASSQGGGHLETQYF; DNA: TGTGCCAGCAGCCAAGGAGGGGGACACCTAGAGACCCAGTACTTC
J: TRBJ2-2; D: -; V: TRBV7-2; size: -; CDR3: CDSSLEGQLNTGELFF; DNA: TGTGACAGCAGCTTAGAAGGACAGCTGAACACCGGGGAGCTGTTTTTT
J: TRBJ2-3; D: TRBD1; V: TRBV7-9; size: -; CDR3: CASSFRQGPYTDTQYF; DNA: TGTGCCAGCAGCTTCCGACAGGGCCCATACACAGATACGCAGTATTTT
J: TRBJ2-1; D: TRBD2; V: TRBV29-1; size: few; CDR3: CSGILAGEYNEQFF; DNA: TGCAGCGGTATACTAGCGGGGGAATACAATGAGCAGTTCTTC
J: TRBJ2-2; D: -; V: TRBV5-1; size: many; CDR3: CASSLNPGANTGELFF; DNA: TGCGCCAGCAGCTTGAACCCGGGAGCGAACACCGGGGAGCTGTTTTTT
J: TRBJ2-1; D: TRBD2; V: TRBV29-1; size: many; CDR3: CSVVPSGRIGEQFF; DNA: TGCAGCGTTGTGCCTAGCGGGAGGATCGGTGAGCAGTTCTTC
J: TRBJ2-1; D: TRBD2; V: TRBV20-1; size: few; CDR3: CSVFTSGNHEQFF; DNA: TGCAGTGTTTTCACTAGCGGGAATCATGAGCAGTTCTTC
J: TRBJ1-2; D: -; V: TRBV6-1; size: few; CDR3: CASSPGGRNLGGYTF; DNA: TGTGCCAGCAGTCCTGGGGGACGGAACCTAGGAGGCTACACCTTC
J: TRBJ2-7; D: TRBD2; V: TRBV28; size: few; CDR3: CASSLDVAGWYEQYF; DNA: TGTGCCAGCAGTTTAGATGTAGCGGGGTGGTACGAGCAGTACTTC
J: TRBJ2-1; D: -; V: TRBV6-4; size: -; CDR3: CASSDLGGTYNEQFF; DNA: TGTGCCAGCAGTGACTTAGGGGGGACCTACAATGAGCAGTTCTTC
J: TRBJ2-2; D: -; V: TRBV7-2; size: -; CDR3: CASSAQSRVTGELFF; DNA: TGTGCCAGCAGCGCCCAGTCTAGAGTCACCGGGGAGCTGTTTTTT
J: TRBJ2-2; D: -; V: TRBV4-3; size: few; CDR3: CASMRETNTGELFF; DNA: TGCGCCAGTATGCGAGAAACGAACACCGGGGAGCTGTTTTTT
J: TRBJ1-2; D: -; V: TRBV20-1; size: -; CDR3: CSAPQGGWNYGYTF; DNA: TGCAGTGCCCCACAGGGAGGGTGGAACTATGGCTACACCTTC
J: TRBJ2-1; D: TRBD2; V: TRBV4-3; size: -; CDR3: CASSQEGLAGGPSEQFF; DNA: TGCGCCAGCAGCCAAGAAGGACTAGCGGGGGGTCCTTCTGAGCAGTTCTTC